One and the same sample provided the 11 T cell receptor beta chains below, sequenced in a study of Ad26.COV2.S vaccination and SARS-CoV-2 variants. Treatment meaning: roughly 18 received Ad26.COV2.S at low or high dose, single or two shots; 5 received placebo; per-sample allocation not given. Sample collection was performed on day 63 after the first vaccine or placebo injection. Assay: immunoSEQ multiplex PCR; the TCRdb copy retains only in-frame clones and omits some. The sample has about 350,000 clones; less than 90% are singletons. The starting material was peripheral blood, obtained in a trial of Ad26.COV2.S vaccine versus placebo. The receptors were sampled from a person between 18 and 60 years old who received the Ad26.COV2.S COVID-19 vaccine or a placebo.

This rearrangement joins TRBV7-9 to TRBJ2-1, with 8 nucleotides matching TRBD1. The ends lost 5 bases at V and 8 bases at J; junction bases unmatched: 11. CDR1 and CDR2 (germline): SEHNR, FQNEAQ (reference sequence). The CDR3 is 15 amino acids. CDR3 protein: CASSDADRVTYEQFF. CDR3 in DNA: TGTGCCAGCAGCGACGCGGACAGGGTCACCTATGAGCAGTTCTTC.

The J gene is TRBJ2-7, the V gene TRBV6-5, with D perhaps TRBD2 (6 bases). CDR3 length: 12 residues. V dropped 6 bases and J dropped 2 bases, with 8 bases sitting between them. From germline, CDR1 is MNHEY and CDR2 SVGAGI. The CDR3 coding sequence is TGTGCCAGCAGCCCGGGGGCCTACGAGCAGTACTTC. It specifies CASSPGAYEQYF.

In its sample, this clone was seen a few times. This chain links TRBV2 with TRBJ1-1; 12 nucleotides align to TRBD1. Trimming took 6 bases from V and 7 from J; bases not matched to a gene: 6. The germline V gene encodes CDR1 SNHLY and CDR2 FYNNEI. This CDR3 region has 14 residues. CDR3 DNA: TGTGCCAGCAGCCGGGACAGGGGGCTTGATGAAGCTTTCTTT. Its translation: CASSRDRGLDEAFF.

This chain uses TRBV11-2 with TRBJ2-3; TRBD2 is a possible D gene (5 bases). The V end was cut by 1 base, the J end by 2 bases, with 13 bases between. Germline assignment: CDR1 SGHAT and CDR2 FQNNGV. There are 16 residues in the CDR3. CDR3 region: CASSLVEGSVTDTQYF. The CDR3 DNA is TGTGCCAGCAGCTTAGTTGAAGGGAGTGTCACAGATACGCAGTATTTT.

The CDR3 protein is CASSVFRDTEAFF. CDR3 in DNA: TGTGCCAGCAGCGTTTTCCGGGACACTGAAGCTTTCTTT. The chain has TRBV9 and TRBJ1-1; D is undetermined. CDR1 is SGDLS and CDR2 is YYNGEE in the germline V gene. V lost 2 bases, J lost 3 bases, and 8 bases lay in between. The CDR3 extends over 13 amino acids.

This chain connects TRBV20-1 to TRBJ2-1; no clear D gene. CDR1 is DFQATT, CDR2 SNEGSKA, per germline (reference sequence). The V end was cut by 3 bases, the J end by 8 bases, with 5 bases between. This CDR3 region has 10 residues. Here the CDR3 reads CSASDHEQFF. As DNA, the CDR3 is TGCAGTGCTAGCGACCATGAGCAGTTCTTC.

This chain uses TRBV15 with TRBJ2-4, with D unresolved. This CDR3 is built from 19 residues. With 1 base removed from V and 0 bases from J, the gap between germline ends came to 19 bases. Germline V gene lookup returns CDR1 LNHNV and CDR2 YYDKDF (reference sequence). The CDR3 DNA reads as TGTGCCACCAGCAGAGGGGTCTTCGACGGCGTACTAGCCAAAAACATTCAGTACTTC. Residues: CATSRGVFDGVLAKNIQYF.

The chain recombines TRBV6-2 or TRBV6-3 with TRBJ1-5; D is uncertain. This CDR3 contains 13 residues. Per germline, CDR1 MNHEY and CDR2 SVGEGT. V gave up 2 bases and J gave up 7 bases, with 9 bases separating them. CDR3 coding DNA: TGTGCCAGCAGTTACGAGGAGAAACAGCCCCAGCATTTT. Its protein product is CASSYEEKQPQHF.

The V gene is TRBV19, the J gene TRBJ2-7; perhaps TRBD1 as D (6 bases). Germline V gives CDR1 LNHDA, CDR2 SQIVND (reference sequence). The ends were cut back, 5 bases at V and 7 bases at J, with 21 bases in the middle. The CDR3 covers 15 residues. In DNA form, the CDR3 reads TGTGCCAGTAGTGACAGGCGTACGAGCAGTCGAGAGCAGTACTTC. It translates to CASSDRRTSSREQYF. Drawing the rest from reference TRBV19 and TRBJ2-7, the complete variable domain is DGGITQSPKYLFRKEGQNVTLSCEQNLNHDAMYWYRQDPGQGLRLIYYSQIVNDFQKGDIAEGYSVSREKKESFPLTVTSAQKNPTAFYLCASSDRRTSSREQYFGPGTRLTVT.

The sample holds one count of this clone. The chain joins TRBV15 to TRBJ2-7; D may be TRBD2 (5 bases). This CDR3 is built from 15 residues. Germline V lookup: CDR1 LNHNV, CDR2 YYDKDF (reference sequence). V lost 0 bases and J lost 7, with 16 bases in between. This CDR3 reads CATSRDMAGVGEQYF. The CDR3 DNA reads TGTGCCACCAGCAGAGATATGGCCGGGGTTGGGGAGCAGTACTTC.

V usage is TRBV5-1 and J usage is TRBJ2-7, with 8 nucleotides matching TRBD1. CDR1 SGHRS and CDR2 YFSETQ come from the germline V gene. CDR3 size: 17 residues. After removal of 0 bases from V and 7 bases from J, the junction contained 15 bases not matched to a gene. CDR3 in amino acids: CASSLATGTGGSTEQYF. CDR3 nucleotides: TGCGCCAGCAGCTTGGCCACCGGGACAGGAGGCTCTACGGAGCAGTACTTC. Together with reference TRBV5-1 and TRBJ2-7, the CDR3 gives the full variable domain: KAGVTQTPRYLIKTRGQQVTLSCSPISGHRSVSWYQQTPGQGLQFLFEYFSETQRNKGNFPGRFSGRQFSNSRSEMNVSTLELGDSALYLCASSLATGTGGSTEQYFGPGTRLTVT.